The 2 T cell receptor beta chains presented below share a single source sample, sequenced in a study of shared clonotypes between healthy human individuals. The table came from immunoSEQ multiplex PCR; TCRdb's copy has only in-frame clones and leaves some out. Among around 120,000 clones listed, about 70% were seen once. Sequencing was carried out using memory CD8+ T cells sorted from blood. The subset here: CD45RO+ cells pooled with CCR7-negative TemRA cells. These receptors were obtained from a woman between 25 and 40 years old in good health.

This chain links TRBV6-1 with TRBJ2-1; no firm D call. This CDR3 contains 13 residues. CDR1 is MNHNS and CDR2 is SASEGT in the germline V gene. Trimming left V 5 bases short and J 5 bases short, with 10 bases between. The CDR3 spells CASSYSSNNEQFF. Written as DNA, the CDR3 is TGTGCCAGCAGTTATTCCAGTAACAATGAGCAGTTCTTC.

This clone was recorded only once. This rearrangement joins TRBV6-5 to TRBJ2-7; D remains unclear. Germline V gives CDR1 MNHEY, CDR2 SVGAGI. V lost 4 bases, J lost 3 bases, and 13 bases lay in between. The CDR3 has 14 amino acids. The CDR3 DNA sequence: TGTGCCAGCAGTTCCCTACACTTCAACTACGAGCAGTACTTC. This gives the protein CASSSLHFNYEQYF.